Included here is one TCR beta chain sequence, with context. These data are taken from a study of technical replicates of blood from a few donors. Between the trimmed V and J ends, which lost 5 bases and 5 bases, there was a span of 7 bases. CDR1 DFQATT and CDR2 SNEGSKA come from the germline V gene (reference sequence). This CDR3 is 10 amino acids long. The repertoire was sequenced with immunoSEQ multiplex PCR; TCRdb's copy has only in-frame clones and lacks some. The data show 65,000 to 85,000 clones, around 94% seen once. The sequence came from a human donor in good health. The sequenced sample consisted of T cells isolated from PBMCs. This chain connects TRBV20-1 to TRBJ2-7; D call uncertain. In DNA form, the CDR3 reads TGCAGTGCTTTATTAGACGAGCAGTACTTC. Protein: CSALLDEQYF.